This passage covers 9 T cell receptor beta chains from one sample sequenced in a study of cytomegalovirus exposure and HLA in healthy donors. A multiplex PCR was run with 60 Vbeta primers and 13 Jbeta primers. Assay: immunoSEQ multiplex PCR; the TCRdb copy retains only in-frame clones and omits some. Of roughly 160,000 clones listed, roughly 80% are singletons. Input material: PBMCs. All receptors come from a male donor in good health and CMV-seropositive.

The rearrangement links TRBV7-2 to TRBJ2-7, with 8 bases matching TRBD2. The ends lost 4 bases at V and 0 bases at J; junction bases unmatched: 11. The length of the CDR3 is 17 residues. Germline V gives CDR1 SGHTA, CDR2 FQGNSA. CDR3 DNA: TGTGCCAGCAGCTCCCCTAGAAGCGGGGGACCCTCCTACGAGCAGTACTTC. This translates into CASSSPRSGGPSYEQYF.

The chain joins TRBV7-9 to TRBJ1-1; possibly TRBD1 for D (5 bases). This CDR3 has 14 residues. Germline CDR1 and CDR2: SEHNR and FQNEAQ (reference sequence). Trimming cost V 5 bases and J 5 bases, with 15 bases left between them. The CDR3 DNA reads TGTGCCAGCAGCCCGCAGACAGTGGCGACTGAAGCTTTCTTT. Its protein product is CASSPQTVATEAFF.

The chain recombines TRBV5-4 with TRBJ2-3; 9 bases line up with TRBD1. The CDR3 has 14 residues. Germline CDR1 is SGHNT and CDR2 is YYREEE (reference sequence). V gave up 1 base and J gave up 4 bases; unmatched junction bases: 1. DNA for the CDR3: TGTGCCAGCAGCTTGAGACAGGGGGCAGATACGCAGTATTTT. Protein sequence: CASSLRQGADTQYF.

This chain joins TRBV7-2 and TRBJ2-1, with TRBD2 matching 11 bases. This CDR3 is built from 14 residues. From germline, CDR1 is SGHTA and CDR2 FQGNSA. With 1 base clipped from V and 10 bases from J, the junction kept 3 bases outside the gene matches. The CDR3, as DNA: TGTGCCAGCAGCTTAGTGGCTAGCGGGGGGGAGCAGTTCTTC. Protein sequence: CASSLVASGGEQFF.

The V gene is TRBV18, the J gene TRBJ1-5; D is perhaps TRBD1 (5 bases). Trimming removed 6 bases at V and 0 bases at J, with 6 bases between. Germline loops: CDR1 KGHSH, CDR2 LQKENI. The CDR3 extends over 13 amino acids. CDR3 bases: TGTGCCAGCTCCGGGGGTAGCAATCAGCCCCAGCATTTT. Its translation: CASSGGSNQPQHF.

The gene calls are TRBV18 and TRBJ2-5; D is possibly TRBD1 (5 bases). Germline lookup yields CDR1 KGHSH and CDR2 LQKENI. The CDR3 contains 14 residues. V shed 3 bases and J shed 1 base, with 9 bases lying between them. The CDR3 DNA reads TGTGCCAGCTCACCGACAGCGATCCAAGAGACCCAGTACTTC. This encodes CASSPTAIQETQYF.

The chain combines TRBV7-8 with TRBJ2-5; 12 nucleotides agree with TRBD1. Germline V gene data show CDR1 as SGHVS and CDR2 as FQNEAQ. The trim removed 5 bases at V and 5 bases at J, leaving 12 bases unmatched. The CDR3 consists of 17 residues. CDR3 nucleotide sequence: TGTGCCAGCAGCAAAAAGCCGGGACAGGGGGCGCGGGAGACCCAGTACTTC. Translation gives CASSKKPGQGARETQYF.

V is TRBV10-3 and J is TRBJ1-5, with a possible D match to TRBD1 (6 bases). V was trimmed by 8 bases and J by 3 bases, leaving 14 bases between them. Germline CDR1 and CDR2: ENHRY and SYGVKD. The CDR3 is 14 amino acids. The CDR3 coding sequence is TGTGCCATCGCGGCAGGGGCGGACAATCAGCCCCAGCATTTT. It codes for CAIAAGADNQPQHF.

J is TRBJ1-2 and V is TRBV7-9, with D tentatively TRBD1 (5 bases). The germline V gene encodes CDR1 SEHNR and CDR2 FQNEAQ (reference sequence). This CDR3 region has 15 residues. V was cut by 5 bases and J by 8 bases, with 21 bases left in between. CDR3 loop: CASSVEGPQVSGYTF. In DNA form, the CDR3 reads TGTGCCAGCAGCGTAGAGGGGCCTCAGGTCTCAGGCTACACCTTC.